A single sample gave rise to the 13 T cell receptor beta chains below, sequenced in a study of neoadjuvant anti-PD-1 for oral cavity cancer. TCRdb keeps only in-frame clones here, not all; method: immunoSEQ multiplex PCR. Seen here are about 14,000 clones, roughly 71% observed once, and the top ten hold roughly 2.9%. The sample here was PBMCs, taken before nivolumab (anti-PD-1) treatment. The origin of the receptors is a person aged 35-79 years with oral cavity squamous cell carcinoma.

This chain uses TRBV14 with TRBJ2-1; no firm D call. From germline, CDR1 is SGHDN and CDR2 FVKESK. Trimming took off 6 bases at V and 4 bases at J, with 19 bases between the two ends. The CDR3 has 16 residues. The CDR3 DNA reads TGTGCCAGCAGTCGGAGTGGCCTAATGGGGTACAATGAGCAGTTCTTC. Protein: CASSRSGLMGYNEQFF.

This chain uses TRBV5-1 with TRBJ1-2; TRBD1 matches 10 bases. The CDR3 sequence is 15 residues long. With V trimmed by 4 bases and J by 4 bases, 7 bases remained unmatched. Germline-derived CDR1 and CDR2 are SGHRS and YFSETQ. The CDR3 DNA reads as TGCGCCAGCAGCCATAGACAGGGGGCTATCTATGGCTACACCTTC. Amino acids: CASSHRQGAIYGYTF.

The CDR3 protein is CATSRDLVRASYEQYF. In DNA form, the CDR3 reads TGTGCCACCAGCAGAGATTTGGTTAGGGCTTCCTACGAGCAGTACTTC. V is TRBV15 and J is TRBJ2-7, with no clear D. The germline CDR1 and CDR2 sequences are LNHNV and YYDKDF (reference sequence). The CDR3 sequence is 16 residues long. V was shortened by 0 bases and J by 1 base, with 13 bases between the two germline ends.

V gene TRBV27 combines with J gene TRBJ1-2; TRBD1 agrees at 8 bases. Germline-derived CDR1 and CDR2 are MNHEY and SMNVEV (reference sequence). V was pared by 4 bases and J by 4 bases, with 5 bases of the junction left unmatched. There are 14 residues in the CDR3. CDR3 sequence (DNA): TGTGCCAGCAGTTCCCAGACAGGGGCCTATGGCTACACCTTC. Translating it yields CASSSQTGAYGYTF.

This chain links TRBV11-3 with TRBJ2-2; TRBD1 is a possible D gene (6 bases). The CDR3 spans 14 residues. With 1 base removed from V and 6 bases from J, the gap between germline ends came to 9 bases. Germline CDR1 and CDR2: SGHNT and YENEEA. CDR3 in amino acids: CASSLVQGPGELFF. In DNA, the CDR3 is TGTGCCAGCAGCTTAGTCCAGGGGCCCGGGGAGCTGTTTTTT.

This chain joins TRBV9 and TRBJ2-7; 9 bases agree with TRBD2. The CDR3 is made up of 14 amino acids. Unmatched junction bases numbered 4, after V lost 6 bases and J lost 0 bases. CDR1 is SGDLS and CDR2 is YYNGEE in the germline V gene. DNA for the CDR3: TGTGCCAGCAACAGCGGGGGGTCCTCCTACGAGCAGTACTTC. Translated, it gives CASNSGGSSYEQYF.

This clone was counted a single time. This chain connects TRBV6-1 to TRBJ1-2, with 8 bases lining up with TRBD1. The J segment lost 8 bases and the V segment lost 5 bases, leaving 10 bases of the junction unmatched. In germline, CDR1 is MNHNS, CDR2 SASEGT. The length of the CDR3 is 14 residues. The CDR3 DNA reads TGTGCCAGCAGTAACGGACAGGGAACCAGCGGCTACACCTTC. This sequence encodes CASSNGQGTSGYTF.

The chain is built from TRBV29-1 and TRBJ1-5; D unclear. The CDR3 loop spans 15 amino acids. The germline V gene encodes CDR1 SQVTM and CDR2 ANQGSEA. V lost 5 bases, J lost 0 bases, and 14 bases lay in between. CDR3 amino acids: CSVSLPPSSNQPQHF. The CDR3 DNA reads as TGCAGCGTTTCCCTCCCCCCGAGTAGCAATCAGCCCCAGCATTTT.

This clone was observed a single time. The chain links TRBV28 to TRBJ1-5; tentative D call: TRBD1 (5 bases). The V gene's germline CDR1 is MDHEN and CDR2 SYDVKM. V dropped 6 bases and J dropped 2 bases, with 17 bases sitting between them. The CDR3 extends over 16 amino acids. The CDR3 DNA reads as TGTGCCAGCAGGTTGGCAGGGAATTTCGGCAATCAGCCCCAGCATTTT. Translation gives CASRLAGNFGNQPQHF.

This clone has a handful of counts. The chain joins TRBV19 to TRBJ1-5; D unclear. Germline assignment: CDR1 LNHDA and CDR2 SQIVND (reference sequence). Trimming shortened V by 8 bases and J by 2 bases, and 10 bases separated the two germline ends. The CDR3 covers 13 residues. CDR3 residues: CASADLGNQPQHF. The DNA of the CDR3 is TGTGCCAGTGCCGACCTCGGCAATCAGCCCCAGCATTTT.

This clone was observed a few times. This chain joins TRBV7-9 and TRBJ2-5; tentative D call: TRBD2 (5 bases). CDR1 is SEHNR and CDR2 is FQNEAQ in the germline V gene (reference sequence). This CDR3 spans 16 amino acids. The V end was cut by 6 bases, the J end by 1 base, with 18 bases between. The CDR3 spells CASRPESIATQETQYF. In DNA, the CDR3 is TGTGCCAGCAGGCCAGAGTCAATAGCGACCCAAGAGACCCAGTACTTC.

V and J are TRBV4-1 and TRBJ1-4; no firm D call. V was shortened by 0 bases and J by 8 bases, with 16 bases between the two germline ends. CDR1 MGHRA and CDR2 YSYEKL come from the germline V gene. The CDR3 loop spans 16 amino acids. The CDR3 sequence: CASSQELSHREEKLFF. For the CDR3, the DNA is TGCGCCAGCAGCCAAGAATTGAGCCATAGGGAGGAAAAACTGTTTTTT.

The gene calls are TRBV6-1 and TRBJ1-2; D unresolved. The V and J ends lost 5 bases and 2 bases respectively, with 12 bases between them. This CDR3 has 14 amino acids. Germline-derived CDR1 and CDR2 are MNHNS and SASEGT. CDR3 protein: CASSPSGVNYGYTF. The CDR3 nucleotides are TGTGCCAGCAGTCCCTCCGGGGTAAACTATGGCTACACCTTC.